This T cell receptor (beta chain) appears in the sequencing data of a study of cytomegalovirus exposure and HLA in healthy donors. Study results and caveats: Despite most TCR sequences being rare, some public TCRs occurred in many donors. Several of the most significant clusters appeared, in a later analysis, to be linked to common viral pathogens. For most TCR beta V segments, an earlier analysis put the productive rate at about 90% or about 30% of the time.

Per germline, CDR1 LGHNA and CDR2 YSLEER. The ends were cut back, 0 bases at V and 0 bases at J, with 9 bases in the middle. This CDR3 comprises 17 residues. As concerns this clone: Its target is not known.

PCR involved 60 Vbeta and 13 Jbeta primers. Some clones are missing from TCRdb's copy, which holds only in-frame ones; the method was immunoSEQ multiplex PCR. In the table there are about 190,000 clones, approximately 84% of which are singletons. The chain combines TRBV4-3 with TRBJ2-6, with unresolved D. This TCR was recovered from a man in his forties or fifties in good health and CMV-seronegative. Sequencing was performed on PBMCs. The CDR3 reads CASSQESYSSGANVLTF. The CDR3 bases are TGCGCCAGCAGCCAAGAATCTTACAGCTCTGGGGCCAACGTCCTGACTTTC.